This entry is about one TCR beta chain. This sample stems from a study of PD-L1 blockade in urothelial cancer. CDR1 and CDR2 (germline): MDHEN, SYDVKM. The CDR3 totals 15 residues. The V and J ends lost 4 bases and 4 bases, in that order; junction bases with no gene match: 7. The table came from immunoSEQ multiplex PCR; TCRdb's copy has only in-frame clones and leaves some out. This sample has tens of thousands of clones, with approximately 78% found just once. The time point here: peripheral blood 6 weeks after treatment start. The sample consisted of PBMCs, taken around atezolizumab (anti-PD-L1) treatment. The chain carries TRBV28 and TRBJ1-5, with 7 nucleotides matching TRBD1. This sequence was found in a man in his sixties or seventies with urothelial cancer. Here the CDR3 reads CASSSPTGPNQPQHF. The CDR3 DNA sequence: TGTGCCAGCAGTTCCCCGACAGGGCCTAATCAGCCCCAGCATTTT.